Listed below are T cell receptor beta chains from one sample, sequenced in a study of beta chain features in type 1 diabetes. Libraries were prepared by immunoSEQ multiplex PCR; TCRdb keeps only in-frame clonotypes and omits some of them. The sample consists of around 160,000 clones, 8% to 8.5% of them appearing once. The sequenced sample consisted of central memory CD4+ T cells from blood. Every receptor here comes from a woman in her late teens or twenties with type 1 diabetes. Both conserved end residues are part of each CDR3. Each record gives: clone size, J gene, D gene, V gene, CDR3 DNA, CDR3 protein. D genes are given only for firm matches. Where a row states a size, it is once, few, many or the class of an expanded clone; other rows omit it.

clone size: few; J gene: TRBJ2-7; D gene: TRBD2; V gene: TRBV27; CDR3 DNA: TGTGCCAGCAGTTTAACCGGGGGGGTAGCGGGAGCCTACGAGCAGTACTTC; CDR3 protein: CASSLTGGVAGAYEQYF
clone size: .; J gene: TRBJ1-2; D gene: .; V gene: TRBV7-2; CDR3 DNA: TGTGCCAGCAGCTTAGTGTCGGGGGGCGATGGCTACACCTTC; CDR3 protein: CASSLVSGGDGYTF
clone size: few; J gene: TRBJ1-2; D gene: TRBD1; V gene: TRBV7-2; CDR3 DNA: TGTGCCAGCAGCCCGGACAGGGAGATACTCTACGGCTACACCTTC; CDR3 protein: CASSPDREILYGYTF
clone size: .; J gene: TRBJ1-6; D gene: TRBD1; V gene: TRBV6-5; CDR3 DNA: TGTGCCAGCAGTACCCCGACAGGGAGGTCCCTCCACTTT; CDR3 protein: CASSTPTGRSLHF
clone size: few; J gene: TRBJ1-1; D gene: TRBD1; V gene: TRBV29-1; CDR3 DNA: TGCAGCGCCCCTTCCGGGACAGGGAGGGAGACTGAAGCTTTCTTT; CDR3 protein: CSAPSGTGRETEAFF
clone size: few; J gene: TRBJ2-7; D gene: .; V gene: TRBV27; CDR3 DNA: TGTGCCAGCAGTTCGAAGCAGGGCTACACCTACGAGCAGTACTTC; CDR3 protein: CASSSKQGYTYEQYF
clone size: .; J gene: TRBJ2-1; D gene: .; V gene: TRBV11-1; CDR3 DNA: TGTGCCAGCAGCTTAGGGACTTACAATGAGCAGTTCTTC; CDR3 protein: CASSLGTYNEQFF
clone size: few; J gene: TRBJ2-7; D gene: TRBD1; V gene: TRBV7-2; CDR3 DNA: TGTGCCAGCAGCCACTACGGACAGGGGGCGAGGGAGCAGTACTTC; CDR3 protein: CASSHYGQGAREQYF
clone size: few; J gene: TRBJ2-1; D gene: TRBD2; V gene: TRBV7-9; CDR3 DNA: TGTGCCAGCAGCTTAGCCGGCGGGGGAGATGGGCAGTTCTTC; CDR3 protein: CASSLAGGGDGQFF
clone size: .; J gene: TRBJ1-6; D gene: TRBD1; V gene: TRBV12-5; CDR3 DNA: TGTGCTAGTGGTTTGACCGGACAGGGGCATTCACCCCTCCACTTT; CDR3 protein: CASGLTGQGHSPLHF
clone size: .; J gene: TRBJ2-3; D gene: TRBD2; V gene: TRBV5-6; CDR3 DNA: TGTGCCAGCAGCTACACTAGCGGAGCTAGCACAGATACGCAGTATTTT; CDR3 protein: CASSYTSGASTDTQYF
clone size: few; J gene: TRBJ2-5; D gene: .; V gene: TRBV29-1; CDR3 DNA: TGCAGCGTTGTTTGGGGCGCGGAGACCCAGTACTTC; CDR3 protein: CSVVWGAETQYF
clone size: few; J gene: TRBJ2-1; D gene: .; V gene: TRBV19; CDR3 DNA: TGTGCCAGTACAGGATTTGAGGAGCAGTTCTTC; CDR3 protein: CASTGFEEQFF
clone size: .; J gene: TRBJ2-5; D gene: .; V gene: TRBV5-1; CDR3 DNA: TGCGCCAGCAGCTTGGCCGGGAGTCAGATCGGAGAGACCCAGTACTTC; CDR3 protein: CASSLAGSQIGETQYF
clone size: .; J gene: TRBJ1-4; D gene: TRBD1; V gene: TRBV7-8; CDR3 DNA: TGTGCCAGCAGCCCTGACAGGGAGAATGAAAAACTGTTTTTT; CDR3 protein: CASSPDRENEKLFF
clone size: .; J gene: TRBJ1-4; D gene: TRBD1; V gene: TRBV15; CDR3 DNA: TGTGCCACCAGCAGATTCATCGACAGGGTGGATGAAAAACTGTTTTTT; CDR3 protein: CATSRFIDRVDEKLFF
clone size: .; J gene: TRBJ1-3; D gene: .; V gene: TRBV5-6; CDR3 DNA: TGTGCCAGCAGCTTGGGGTGGTGGGCAGCTGGAAACACCATATATTTT; CDR3 protein: CASSLGWWAAGNTIYF
clone size: .; J gene: TRBJ2-7; D gene: .; V gene: TRBV13; CDR3 DNA: TGTGCCAGCAGCTTAGCCACCTACGAGCAGTACTTC; CDR3 protein: CASSLATYEQYF
clone size: few; J gene: TRBJ1-2; D gene: .; V gene: TRBV7-9; CDR3 DNA: TGTGCCAGCAGCTTAGCGAAAGGGGGTTATGGCTACACCTTC; CDR3 protein: CASSLAKGGYGYTF
clone size: .; J gene: TRBJ1-5; D gene: TRBD1; V gene: TRBV18; CDR3 DNA: TGTGCCAGCTCACCACCTTCGACAGGGGGGACTCAGCCCCAGCATTTT; CDR3 protein: CASSPPSTGGTQPQHF
clone size: .; J gene: TRBJ2-2; D gene: .; V gene: TRBV1; CDR3 DNA: TGCACCAGCAGCCAAGACCGGAGATCGAACACCGGGGAGCTGTTTTTT; CDR3 protein: CTSSQDRRSNTGELFF
clone size: .; J gene: TRBJ2-2; D gene: TRBD1; V gene: TRBV28; CDR3 DNA: TGTGCCAGCAGCCCTGGACAGGGAGGTCGATACGGGGAGCTGTTTTTT; CDR3 protein: CASSPGQGGRYGELFF
clone size: .; J gene: TRBJ2-7; D gene: .; V gene: TRBV13; CDR3 DNA: TGTGCCAGCAGCCCCCCATTCCAGGGCCGCGAGCAGTACTTC; CDR3 protein: CASSPPFQGREQYF
clone size: .; J gene: TRBJ2-7; D gene: .; V gene: TRBV29-1; CDR3 DNA: TGCAGCGCTCGCGGGGACGCCTACGAGCAGTACTTC; CDR3 protein: CSARGDAYEQYF
clone size: few; J gene: TRBJ1-3; D gene: .; V gene: TRBV5-6; CDR3 DNA: TGTGCCAGCAGCTTCCGACGGAGCTCTGGAAACACCATATATTTT; CDR3 protein: CASSFRRSSGNTIYF
clone size: many; J gene: TRBJ2-7; D gene: TRBD2; V gene: TRBV18; CDR3 DNA: TGTGCCAGCTCAACCGGGACTAGCATTTACGAGCAGTACTTC; CDR3 protein: CASSTGTSIYEQYF
clone size: few; J gene: TRBJ2-1; D gene: TRBD2; V gene: TRBV18; CDR3 DNA: TGTGCCAGCTCACCTGGGACTAGATCGAATGAGCAGTTCTTC; CDR3 protein: CASSPGTRSNEQFF
clone size: .; J gene: TRBJ2-1; D gene: .; V gene: TRBV14; CDR3 DNA: TGTGCCAGCAGCCGAATCAACAGGGTCAGTGAGCAGTTCTTC; CDR3 protein: CASSRINRVSEQFF
clone size: .; J gene: TRBJ1-3; D gene: .; V gene: TRBV30; CDR3 DNA: TGTGCCTGGAGTCGGGGGTTCTCTGGAAACACCATATATTTT; CDR3 protein: CAWSRGFSGNTIYF
clone size: few; J gene: TRBJ2-1; D gene: .; V gene: TRBV14; CDR3 DNA: TGTGCCAGCAGCAAACTTAGCGGCTCCTACAATGAGCAGTTCTTC; CDR3 protein: CASSKLSGSYNEQFF
clone size: .; J gene: TRBJ2-1; D gene: TRBD2; V gene: TRBV7-9; CDR3 DNA: TGTGCCAGCAGCTTTCCCCTTCGCTTGGCGGGAGTGGATGATGAGCAGTTCTTC; CDR3 protein: CASSFPLRLAGVDDEQFF
clone size: few; J gene: TRBJ2-3; D gene: TRBD2; V gene: TRBV4-2; CDR3 DNA: TGTGCCAGCAGCCAAGGGACTAGCGGGAACACAGATACGCAGTATTTT; CDR3 protein: CASSQGTSGNTDTQYF